The 27 T cell receptor beta chains reported below all come from one sample, sequenced in a study of shared clonotypes between healthy human individuals. Profiled with immunoSEQ multiplex PCR; TCRdb holds only in-frame clones, not every one. The table shows approximately 840,000 clones, with about 96% occurring only once. In the naive CD8 group, cells lacked CD45RO and were positively selected for CCR7, so terminally differentiated effector memory CD45RA+ cells were left out. The sequenced sample consisted of naive CD8+ T cells sorted from blood. The receptors were sampled from a young man in good health.

The chain carries TRBV7-8 and TRBJ1-2; 8 bases fit TRBD1. The CDR3 is made up of 14 amino acids. Germline CDR1 reads SGHVS; CDR2 reads FQNEAQ. The ends lost 5 bases at V and 2 bases at J; junction bases unmatched: 4. The CDR3 region is CASSAGQENYGYTF. The DNA for the CDR3 is TGTGCCAGCAGCGCGGGACAGGAAAACTATGGCTACACCTTC.

The V and J genes are TRBV19 and TRBJ2-7; maybe TRBD2 (5 bases). Germline assignment: CDR1 LNHDA and CDR2 SQIVND (reference sequence). This CDR3 has 15 residues. V shed 5 bases and J shed 0 bases, with 14 bases lying between them. CDR3: CASSAGAHTSYEQYF. In nucleotides, the CDR3 is TGTGCCAGTAGTGCGGGTGCCCATACCTCCTACGAGCAGTACTTC.

The chain couples TRBV27 to TRBJ2-6, with D uncertain. Germline-derived CDR1 and CDR2 are MNHEY and SMNVEV (reference sequence). The CDR3 totals 17 residues. V gave up 1 base and J gave up 0 bases, with 10 bases separating them. The CDR3 sequence is CASSLLGAFSGANVLTF. The CDR3 nucleotides are TGTGCCAGCAGTTTATTAGGCGCCTTCTCTGGGGCCAACGTCCTGACTTTC. Together with reference TRBV27 and TRBJ2-6, the CDR3 gives the full variable domain: EAQVTQNPRYLITVTGKKLTVTCSQNMNHEYMSWYRQDPGLGLRQIYYSMNVEVTDKGDVPEGYKVSRKEKRNFPLILESPSPNQTSLYFCASSLLGAFSGANVLTFGAGSRLTVL.

V gene TRBV5-1 combines with J gene TRBJ2-6; 9 bases are a match to TRBD1. J lost 4 bases, V lost 7 bases, and 12 bases had no gene match. The CDR3 length is 17 residues. Germline CDR1 reads SGHRS; CDR2 reads YFSETQ. CDR3 loop: CASLLGTGPDGANVLTF. CDR3 in DNA: TGCGCCAGCTTGCTTGGGACAGGGCCAGACGGGGCCAACGTCCTGACTTTC.

The J gene is TRBJ2-7, the V gene TRBV7-9; 9 bases are shared with TRBD1. V shed 6 bases and J 6 bases; nucleotides not matched to a gene: 15. This CDR3 contains 16 residues. Germline V CDR1 and CDR2: SEHNR, FQNEAQ (reference sequence). The CDR3 region is CASRSRNRGQEGEQYF. CDR3 in DNA: TGTGCCAGCAGGTCACGAAACAGGGGGCAAGAGGGCGAGCAGTACTTC.

V and J are TRBV6-5 and TRBJ2-1; no clear D. Trimming pared 0 bases from V and 7 bases from J, leaving 4 bases between. This CDR3 is built from 12 residues. Germline loops: CDR1 MNHEY, CDR2 SVGAGI. This chain's CDR3 is CASSYSPNEQFF. CDR3 DNA sequence: TGTGCCAGCAGTTACTCTCCGAATGAGCAGTTCTTC.

The V gene is TRBV15, the J gene TRBJ2-7, with 7 bases fitting TRBD2. V was clipped by 5 bases and J by 0 bases; unmatched bases: 7. Germline CDR1 and CDR2: LNHNV and YYDKDF (reference sequence). The CDR3 covers 15 residues. The CDR3 loop is CATSPAGDHSYEQYF. In DNA, the CDR3 is TGTGCCACCAGCCCCGCGGGGGACCACTCCTACGAGCAGTACTTC. Filled out from reference TRBV15 and TRBJ2-7, the complete variable domain reads DAMVIQNPRYQVTQFGKPVTLSCSQTLNHNVMYWYQQKSSQAPKLLFHYYDKDFNNEADTPDNFQSRRPNTSFCFLDIRSPGLGDTAMYLCATSPAGDHSYEQYFGPGTRLTVT.

The rearrangement uses TRBV6-6 and TRBJ2-1; D call uncertain. Germline lookup yields CDR1 MNHNY and CDR2 SVGAGI (reference sequence). This CDR3 contains 16 residues. V gave up 0 bases and J gave up 0 bases, with 9 bases separating them. CDR3 DNA sequence: TGTGCCAGCAGTTACTCGACGCGGAGCTCCTACAATGAGCAGTTCTTC. It codes for CASSYSTRSSYNEQFF.

The rearrangement uses TRBV9 and TRBJ1-5, with D possibly being TRBD1 (6 bases). The V and J ends lost 6 bases and 6 bases respectively, with 19 bases between them. This CDR3 contains 15 residues. CDR1 SGDLS and CDR2 YYNGEE come from the germline V gene. The CDR3 DNA follows: TGTGCCAGCACCCCAGGGGACGACGAGGGTCAGCCCCAGCATTTT. Amino acids: CASTPGDDEGQPQHF.

The chain carries TRBV11-3 and TRBJ1-1; D possibly corresponds to TRBD1 (5 bases). V was shortened by 5 bases and J by 8 bases, with 15 bases between the two germline ends. CDR3 length: 13 amino acids. Germline V lookup: CDR1 SGHNT, CDR2 YENEEA. For the CDR3, the DNA is TGTGCCAGCAGCGAAGACAGAGCCGTCGAAGCTTTCTTT. Encoded protein: CASSEDRAVEAFF.

Concerning this clone: This same CDR3 is encoded by further DNA sequences in the sample. DNA for the CDR3: TGTGCCAGCAGTGAAGCCGGGACAAGCTCCTACAATGAGCAGTTCTTC. Translation gives CASSEAGTSSYNEQFF. V is TRBV6-1 and J is TRBJ2-1, with a possible D match to TRBD1 (6 bases). Between the trimmed V and J ends, which lost 0 bases and 0 bases, there was a span of 9 bases. The V gene's germline CDR1 is MNHNS and CDR2 SASEGT. This CDR3 is 16 amino acids long.

This rearrangement joins TRBV7-8 to TRBJ1-1; D unresolved. The germline V and J ends were trimmed by 7 bases and 5 bases, with 5 bases remaining between them. From germline, CDR1 is SGHVS and CDR2 FQNEAQ. The CDR3 is made up of 10 amino acids. The CDR3 DNA is TGTGCCAGCAAGGGAACTGAAGCTTTCTTT. It encodes CASKGTEAFF. Variable domain in full (rest from reference TRBV7-8 and TRBJ1-1): GAGVSQSPRYKVAKRGQDVALRCDPISGHVSLFWYQQALGQGPEFLTYFQNEAQLDKSGLPSDRFFAERPEGSVSTLKIQRTQQEDSAVYLCASKGTEAFFGQGTRLTVV.

On this clone: Other DNA sequences of this sample code for an identical CDR3. This chain joins TRBV28 and TRBJ1-2; D gene ambiguous. The germline V and J ends were trimmed by 3 bases and 4 bases, with 12 bases remaining between them. CDR3 length equals 14 residues. The germline gives CDR1 MDHEN, CDR2 SYDVKM. For the CDR3, the DNA is TGTGCCAGCAGTTTGGCAGGAGGCGTCTATGGCTACACCTTC. Translation gives CASSLAGGVYGYTF.

V gene TRBV29-1 combines with J gene TRBJ2-1; D not certain. The germline gives CDR1 SQVTM, CDR2 ANQGSEA. CDR3 size: 16 residues. V shed 2 bases and J shed 5 bases, with 19 bases lying between them. The DNA of the CDR3 is TGCAGCGTTGAACCTGCTTCAGGTTTAGTAGACAATGAGCAGTTCTTC. Translating gives CSVEPASGLVDNEQFF.

Of note for this clone: One end of the junction varies from germline; a read error may be responsible. The chain links TRBV7-7 to TRBJ1-1; D might be TRBD1 (5 bases). Germline lookup yields CDR1 SSHAT and CDR2 FNYEAQ (reference sequence). The CDR3 is made up of 13 amino acids. The CDR3 nucleotides are TGTGCTAGCAGCCAGACAGCGAACACTGAAGCTTTCTTT. As protein: CASSQTANTEAFF.

V and J are TRBV7-9 and TRBJ2-2; D unresolved. Trimming shortened V by 3 bases and J by 7 bases, and 18 bases separated the two germline ends. In germline, CDR1 is SEHNR, CDR2 FQNEAQ (reference sequence). The CDR3 is made up of 16 amino acids. The CDR3 coding sequence is TGTGCCAGCAGCTTTCTAGGGCAGGTTGAAATCGGGGAGCTGTTTTTT. Amino acids: CASSFLGQVEIGELFF.

This clone was recorded only once. V usage is TRBV27 and J usage is TRBJ2-2, with 9 nucleotides matching TRBD1. Germline CDR1 MNHEY, CDR2 SMNVEV (reference sequence). V gave up 4 bases and J gave up 5 bases; unmatched junction bases: 8. This CDR3 spans 16 amino acids. In DNA, the CDR3 is TGTGCCAGCAGTTCGTTCGGGACAGGGTTAACCGGGGAGCTGTTTTTT. Protein: CASSSFGTGLTGELFF.

The V and J genes are TRBV5-1 and TRBJ1-4, with 9 positions matching TRBD1. V was pared by 2 bases and J by 6 bases, with 2 bases of the junction left unmatched. This CDR3 region has 14 residues. CDR1 is SGHRS, CDR2 YFSETQ, per germline. CDR3 loop: CASSFRDRDEKLFF. The CDR3, as DNA: TGCGCCAGCAGCTTCCGGGACAGGGATGAAAAACTGTTTTTT.

This chain links TRBV18 with TRBJ2-7; TRBD1 agrees at 8 bases. J lost 6 bases, V lost 4 bases, and 11 bases had no gene match. Per the germline V gene, CDR1 is KGHSH and CDR2 is LQKENI. The CDR3 extends over 15 amino acids. Here the CDR3 DNA reads TGTGCCAGCTCACACCCGGACAGGGATTCGTCCGAGCAGTACTTC. Amino acid sequence: CASSHPDRDSSEQYF. Supplemented by reference TRBV18 and TRBJ2-7, the full variable domain reads NAGVMQNPRHLVRRRGQEARLRCSPMKGHSHVYWYRQLPEEGLKFMVYLQKENIIDESGMPKERFSAEFPKEGPSILRIQQVVRGDSAAYFCASSHPDRDSSEQYFGPGTRLTVT.

This clone appeared a single time. This sequence joins TRBV19 and TRBJ2-3; D unresolved. This CDR3 contains 18 residues. With 3 bases removed from V and 0 bases from J, the gap between germline ends came to 19 bases. Germline lookup yields CDR1 LNHDA and CDR2 SQIVND (reference sequence). In nucleotides, the CDR3 is TGTGCCAGTAGTATTTCAGAGGTGGGCACGACTAGCACAGATACGCAGTATTTT. The encoded protein is CASSISEVGTTSTDTQYF.

This sequence joins TRBV19 and TRBJ1-5, with a possible D match to TRBD1 (6 bases). Germline lookup yields CDR1 LNHDA and CDR2 SQIVND (reference sequence). The length of the CDR3 is 14 residues. V shed 1 base and J shed 7 bases, with 11 bases lying between them. CDR3 coding DNA: TGTGCCAGTAGTATAGTGGGGGCTGGCCAGCCCCAGCATTTT. It yields the protein CASSIVGAGQPQHF.

The chain uses TRBV9 and TRBJ1-1, with TRBD1 matching over 7 bases. V gave up 0 bases and J gave up 4 bases; unmatched junction bases: 3. The CDR3 has 14 residues. Germline V CDR1 and CDR2: SGDLS, YYNGEE. The CDR3 DNA sequence: TGTGCCAGCAGCGTAGTGGGGGACAGCACTGAAGCTTTCTTT. It specifies CASSVVGDSTEAFF. Using reference TRBV9 and TRBJ1-1 for the parts outside the CDR3, the full variable domain is DSGVTQTPKHLITATGQRVTLRCSPRSGDLSVYWYQQSLDQGLQFLIQYYNGEERAKGNILERFSAQQFPDLHSELNLSSLELGDSALYFCASSVVGDSTEAFFGQGTRLTVV.

CDR3 amino acids: CASSSRVRSSYEQYF. CDR3 DNA sequence: TGTGCCAGCAGTTCCAGAGTAAGGAGCTCCTACGAGCAGTACTTC. The chain has TRBV28 and TRBJ2-7, with D unclear. Trimming left V 4 bases short and J 0 bases short, with 13 bases between. CDR1 MDHEN and CDR2 SYDVKM come from the germline V gene. The CDR3 is 15 amino acids.

CDR3 in DNA: TGTGCCAGTAGTATATGGCTAGCGGGGGGTAATGAGCAGTTCTTC. This codes for CASSIWLAGGNEQFF. The V gene is TRBV19, the J gene TRBJ2-1; 11 positions match TRBD2. V dropped 2 bases and J dropped 7; count of bases not matched to a gene: 4. The CDR3 consists of 15 residues. Germline V gene data show CDR1 as LNHDA and CDR2 as SQIVND (reference sequence).

This clone was detected only once. The chain is built from TRBV9 and TRBJ2-1; 8 bases align to TRBD2. CDR1 is SGDLS, CDR2 YYNGEE, per germline. J gave up 8 bases and V 3 bases, and 4 bases lay outside the gene matches. This CDR3 spans 13 amino acids. DNA for the CDR3: TGTGCCAGCAGCGACGGGGGGGCGGATGAGCAGTTCTTC. Translation gives CASSDGGADEQFF.

Here the CDR3 DNA reads TGTGCCAGCAGCTTAGAGGTGGGAGGGGCTGAGCAGTTCTTC. This encodes CASSLEVGGAEQFF. V and J are TRBV7-6 and TRBJ2-1; 7 positions match TRBD2. The CDR3 totals 14 residues. Germline V lookup: CDR1 SGHVS, CDR2 FNYEAQ. The V segment lost 1 base and the J segment 9 bases; nucleotides outside the gene matches: 6.

This clone appeared a single time. V and J are TRBV9 and TRBJ2-7; 8 positions match TRBD2. J was trimmed by 5 bases and V by 2 bases; bases with no gene match: 9. The CDR3 has 15 amino acids. Germline CDR1 is SGDLS and CDR2 is YYNGEE. This CDR3 is CASSVGTSRDDEQYF. The DNA of the CDR3 is TGTGCCAGCAGCGTCGGGACTAGTAGAGATGACGAGCAGTACTTC. The full variable domain, completed using reference TRBV9 and TRBJ2-7, is DSGVTQTPKHLITATGQRVTLRCSPRSGDLSVYWYQQSLDQGLQFLIQYYNGEERAKGNILERFSAQQFPDLHSELNLSSLELGDSALYFCASSVGTSRDDEQYFGPGTRLTVT.